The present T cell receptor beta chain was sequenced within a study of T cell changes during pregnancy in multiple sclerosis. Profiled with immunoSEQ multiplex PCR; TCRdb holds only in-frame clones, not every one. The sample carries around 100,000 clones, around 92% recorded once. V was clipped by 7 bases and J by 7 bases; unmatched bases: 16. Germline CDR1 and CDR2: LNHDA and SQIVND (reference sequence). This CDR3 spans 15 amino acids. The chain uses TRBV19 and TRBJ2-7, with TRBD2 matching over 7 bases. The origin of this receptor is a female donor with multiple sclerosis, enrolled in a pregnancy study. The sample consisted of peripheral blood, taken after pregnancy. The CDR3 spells CASTLASGNPTEQYF. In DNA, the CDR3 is TGTGCCAGTACCCTCGCGAGCGGGAACCCGACTGAGCAGTACTTC.